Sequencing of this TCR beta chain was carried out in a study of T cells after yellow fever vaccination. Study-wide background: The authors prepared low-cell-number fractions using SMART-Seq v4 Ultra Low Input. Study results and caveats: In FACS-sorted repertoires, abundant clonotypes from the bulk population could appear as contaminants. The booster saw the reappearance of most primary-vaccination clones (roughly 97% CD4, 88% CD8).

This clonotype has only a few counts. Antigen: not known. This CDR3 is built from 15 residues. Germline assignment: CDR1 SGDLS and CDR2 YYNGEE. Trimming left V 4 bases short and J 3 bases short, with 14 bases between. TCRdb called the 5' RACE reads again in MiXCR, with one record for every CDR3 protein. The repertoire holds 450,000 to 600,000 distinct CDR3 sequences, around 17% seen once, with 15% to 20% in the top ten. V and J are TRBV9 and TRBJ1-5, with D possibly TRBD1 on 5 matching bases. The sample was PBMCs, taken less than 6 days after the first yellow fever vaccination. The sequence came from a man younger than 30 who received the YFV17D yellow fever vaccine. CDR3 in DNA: TGTGCCAGCAGCTCGAGGGGAGGGTACAATCAGCCCCAGCATTTT. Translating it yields CASSSRGGYNQPQHF.